This T cell receptor (beta chain) was retrieved from a study of blood T cell repertoires in COVID-19. The CDR3 spans 15 residues. The germline V gene encodes CDR1 SGHNT and CDR2 YYREEE (reference sequence). The V and J ends lost 1 base and 3 bases respectively, with 14 bases between them. Some clones are missing from TCRdb's copy, which holds only in-frame ones; the method was immunoSEQ multiplex PCR. Of around 89,000 clones in the sample, around 89% were seen once. The sequenced material came from peripheral blood. The rearrangement links TRBV5-4 to TRBJ2-7; the D gene is possibly TRBD1 (6 bases). The sequence was obtained from a man aged 60 to 75 with acute or convalescent COVID-19. In DNA, the CDR3 is TGTGCCAGCAGCTTGATCGGAAGGGGGAACTACGAGCAGTACTTC. Its translation: CASSLIGRGNYEQYF.